These 3 T cell receptor beta chains share one sample of origin, sequenced in a study of cytomegalovirus exposure and HLA in healthy donors. 13 Jbeta primers and 60 Vbeta primers were used for the PCR. Repertoires were generated with immunoSEQ multiplex PCR, while TCRdb's copy carries only in-frame clones and drops some. The sample consists of about 200,000 clones, over 65% of them appearing once. Material: PBMCs. Receptors were obtained from a man between 18 and 29 years old in good health and CMV-seronegative.

The V and J genes are TRBV18 and TRBJ2-2; 9 nucleotides agree with TRBD1. The CDR3 is made up of 16 amino acids. V dropped 1 base and J dropped 3; count of bases not matched to a gene: 3. CDR1 is KGHSH and CDR2 is LQKENI in the germline V gene. The CDR3 DNA follows: TGTGCCAGCTCACCACGGGACAGGGCGGACACCGGGGAGCTGTTTTTT. It translates to CASSPRDRADTGELFF. Using reference TRBV18 and TRBJ2-2 for the parts outside the CDR3, the full variable domain is NAGVMQNPRHLVRRRGQEARLRCSPMKGHSHVYWYRQLPEEGLKFMVYLQKENIIDESGMPKERFSAEFPKEGPSILRIQQVVRGDSAAYFCASSPRDRADTGELFFGEGSRLTVL.

The gene calls are TRBV30 and TRBJ1-6, with 10 nucleotides matching TRBD1. The CDR3 sequence is 12 residues long. With V trimmed by 5 bases and J by 13 bases, 5 bases remained unmatched. CDR1 is GTSNPN and CDR2 is SVGIG in the germline V gene (reference sequence). The CDR3 protein is CAWRTGGDPLHF. The CDR3 region has the DNA TGTGCCTGGCGGACAGGGGGGGACCCCCTCCACTTT.

The V gene is TRBV15, the J gene TRBJ2-2; TRBD2 might be the D (6 bases). From germline, CDR1 is LNHNV and CDR2 YYDKDF (reference sequence). Trimming pared 3 bases from V and 1 base from J, leaving 6 bases between. The CDR3 is made up of 14 amino acids. The CDR3 region has the DNA TGTGCCACCAGCAGGGGAGGGAACACCGGGGAGCTGTTTTTT. Encoded protein: CATSRGGNTGELFF.